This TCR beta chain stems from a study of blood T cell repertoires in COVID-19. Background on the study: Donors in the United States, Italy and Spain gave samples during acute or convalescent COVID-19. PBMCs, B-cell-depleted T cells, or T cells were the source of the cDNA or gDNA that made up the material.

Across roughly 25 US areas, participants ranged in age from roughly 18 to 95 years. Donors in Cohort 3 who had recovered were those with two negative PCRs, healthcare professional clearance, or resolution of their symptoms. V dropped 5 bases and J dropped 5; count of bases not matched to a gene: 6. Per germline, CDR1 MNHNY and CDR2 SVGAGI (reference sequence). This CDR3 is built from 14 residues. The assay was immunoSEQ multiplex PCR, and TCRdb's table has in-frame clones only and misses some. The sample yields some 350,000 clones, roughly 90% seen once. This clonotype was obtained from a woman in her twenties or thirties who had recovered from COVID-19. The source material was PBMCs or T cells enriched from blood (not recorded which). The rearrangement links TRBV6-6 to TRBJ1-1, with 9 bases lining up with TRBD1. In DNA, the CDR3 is TGTGCCAGCAGTGGGACAGGGAGAGTGACTGAAGCTTTCTTT. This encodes CASSGTGRVTEAFF.